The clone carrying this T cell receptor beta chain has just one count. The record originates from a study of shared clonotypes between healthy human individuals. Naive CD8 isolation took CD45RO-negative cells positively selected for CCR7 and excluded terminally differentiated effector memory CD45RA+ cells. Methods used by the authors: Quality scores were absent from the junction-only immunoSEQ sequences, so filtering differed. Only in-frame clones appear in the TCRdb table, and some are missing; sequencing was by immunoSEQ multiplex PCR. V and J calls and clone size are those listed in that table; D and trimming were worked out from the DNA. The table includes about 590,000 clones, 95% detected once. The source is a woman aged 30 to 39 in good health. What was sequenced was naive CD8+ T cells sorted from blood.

The CDR3 loop reads CASSLIGQGASGNTIYF. In nucleotides, the CDR3 is TGTGCCAGCAGTTTAATAGGACAGGGGGCTTCGGGAAACACCATATATTTT. V gene TRBV28 combines with J gene TRBJ1-3, with 11 bases matching TRBD1. Per the germline V gene, CDR1 is MDHEN and CDR2 is SYDVKM. The CDR3 spans 17 residues. J was trimmed by 4 bases and V by 2 bases; bases with no gene match: 7.